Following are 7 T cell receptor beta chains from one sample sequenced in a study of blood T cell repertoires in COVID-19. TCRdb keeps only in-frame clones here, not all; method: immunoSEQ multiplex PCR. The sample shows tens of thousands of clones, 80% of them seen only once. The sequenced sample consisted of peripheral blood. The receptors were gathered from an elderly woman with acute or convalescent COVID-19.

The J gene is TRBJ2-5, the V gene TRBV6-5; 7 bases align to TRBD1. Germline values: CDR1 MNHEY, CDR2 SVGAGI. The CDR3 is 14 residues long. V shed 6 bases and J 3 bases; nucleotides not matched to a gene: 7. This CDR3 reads CASSPPGQKETQYF. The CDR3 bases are TGTGCCAGCAGCCCCCCGGGACAGAAAGAGACCCAGTACTTC.

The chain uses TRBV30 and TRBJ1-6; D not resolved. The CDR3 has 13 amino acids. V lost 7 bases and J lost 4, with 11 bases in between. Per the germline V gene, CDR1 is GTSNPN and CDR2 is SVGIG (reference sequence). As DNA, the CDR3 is TGTGCCTCGCACTCAACTTATAATTCACCCCTCCACTTT. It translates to CASHSTYNSPLHF.

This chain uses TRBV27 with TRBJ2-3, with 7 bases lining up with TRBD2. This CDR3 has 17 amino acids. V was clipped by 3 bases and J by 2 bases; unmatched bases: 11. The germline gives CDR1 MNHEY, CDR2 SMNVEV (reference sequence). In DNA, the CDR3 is TGTGCCAGCAGTTTTCGTAGTCAGCGGGGTTTCACAGATACGCAGTATTTT. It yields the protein CASSFRSQRGFTDTQYF.

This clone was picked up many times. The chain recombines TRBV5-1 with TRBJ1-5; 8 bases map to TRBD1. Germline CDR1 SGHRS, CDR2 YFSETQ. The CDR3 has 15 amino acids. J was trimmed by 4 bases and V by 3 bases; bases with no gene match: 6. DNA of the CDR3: TGCGCCAGCAGCTCCGGGACAGGAAGTAATCAGCCCCAGCATTTT. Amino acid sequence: CASSSGTGSNQPQHF.

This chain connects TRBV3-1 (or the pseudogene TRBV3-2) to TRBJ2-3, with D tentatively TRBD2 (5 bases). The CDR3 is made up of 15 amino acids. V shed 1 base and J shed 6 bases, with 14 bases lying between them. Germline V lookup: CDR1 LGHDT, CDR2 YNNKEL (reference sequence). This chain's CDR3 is CASSQVLARVDTQYF. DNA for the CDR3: TGTGCCAGCAGCCAAGTTTTAGCGAGGGTGGATACGCAGTATTTT.

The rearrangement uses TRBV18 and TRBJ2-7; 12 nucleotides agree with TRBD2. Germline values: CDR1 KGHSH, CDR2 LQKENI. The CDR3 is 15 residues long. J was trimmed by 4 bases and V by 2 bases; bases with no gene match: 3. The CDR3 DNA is TGTGCCAGCTCACCAGGACTAGCGGGACAATACGAGCAGTACTTC. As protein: CASSPGLAGQYEQYF.

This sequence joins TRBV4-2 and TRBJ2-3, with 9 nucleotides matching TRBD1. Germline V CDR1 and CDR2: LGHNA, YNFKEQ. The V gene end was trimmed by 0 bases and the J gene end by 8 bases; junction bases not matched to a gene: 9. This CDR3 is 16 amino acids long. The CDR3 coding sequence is TGTGCCAGCAGCCAAGAGGACAGGGGCCTACGGGGTACGCAGTATTTT. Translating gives CASSQEDRGLRGTQYF.